The 23 T cell receptor beta chains in this list originate from one sample, sequenced in a study of T cells after posttransplantation cyclophosphamide. TCRdb keeps only in-frame clones here, not all; method: immunoSEQ multiplex PCR. The table has roughly 14,000 clones, more than 75% seen once. Control samples came 1 year after myeloablative marrow transplants with methotrexate plus calcineurin inhibitor. The sample in question was PBMCs, obtained after an allogeneic stem cell transplant with a calcineurin inhibitor and methotrexate. The receptors derive from a male patient aged 50 or older who received an allogeneic stem cell transplant from an unrelated donor, was CMV-positive, and had chronic GVHD only. T cells may partly derive from the graft donor.

J is TRBJ2-5 and V is TRBV7-9; TRBD1 might be the D (7 bases). Germline V lookup: CDR1 SEHNR, CDR2 FQNEAQ (reference sequence). The CDR3 is 16 amino acids. Trimming pared 4 bases from V and 5 bases from J, leaving 20 bases between. The CDR3 spells CASSSILDREAETQYF. CDR3 DNA sequence: TGTGCCAGCAGCTCAATTCTAGACAGGGAGGCCGAGACCCAGTACTTC.

The chain recombines TRBV7-9 with TRBJ1-2; the D gene is possibly TRBD1 (5 bases). Germline V CDR1 and CDR2: SEHNR, FQNEAQ (reference sequence). With 5 bases removed from V and 2 bases from J, the gap between germline ends came to 12 bases. The CDR3 runs to 14 residues. The CDR3 protein is CASSQDGQNYGYTF. DNA for the CDR3: TGTGCCAGCAGCCAAGATGGACAAAACTATGGCTACACCTTC.

The chain joins TRBV9 to TRBJ2-2, with TRBD2 identical over 13 bases. This CDR3 comprises 15 residues. The trim removed 1 base at V and 6 bases at J, leaving 0 bases unmatched. Germline CDR1 and CDR2: SGDLS and YYNGEE. CDR3 protein: CASSVTSGRAGELFF. The CDR3 bases are TGTGCCAGCAGCGTAACTAGCGGGAGGGCCGGGGAGCTGTTTTTT.

The chain uses TRBV9 and TRBJ1-1; D might be TRBD1 (6 bases). V was trimmed by 0 bases and J by 8 bases, leaving 8 bases between them. The CDR3 covers 12 residues. The V gene's germline CDR1 is SGDLS and CDR2 YYNGEE. CDR3: CASSVVTGEAFF. In nucleotides, the CDR3 is TGTGCCAGCAGCGTAGTTACAGGGGAAGCTTTCTTT.

The chain uses TRBV9 and TRBJ2-7, with 8 bases identical to TRBD1. Germline-derived CDR1 and CDR2 are SGDLS and YYNGEE. The length of the CDR3 is 14 residues. V gave up 0 bases and J gave up 7 bases; unmatched junction bases: 6. In DNA, the CDR3 is TGTGCCAGCAGCGTAGTGGACAGGGTAGGAGAGCAGTACTTC. Encoded protein: CASSVVDRVGEQYF.

V usage is TRBV2 and J usage is TRBJ2-7; the match to TRBD1 covers 7 bases. Losses at the gene ends were 4 bases for V and 4 bases for J; bases not matched to a gene: 13. CDR3 length equals 16 residues. The germline gives CDR1 SNHLY, CDR2 FYNNEI. CDR3 DNA: TGTGCCAGCAGTGCAAGACAGGGTTGGAGGACATACGAGCAGTACTTC. This sequence encodes CASSARQGWRTYEQYF. Drawing the rest from reference TRBV2 and TRBJ2-7, the complete variable domain is EPEVTQTPSHQVTQMGQEVILRCVPISNHLYFYWYRQILGQKVEFLVSFYNNEISEKSEIFDDQFSVERPDGSNFTLKIRSTKLEDSAMYFCASSARQGWRTYEQYFGPGTRLTVT.

This chain links TRBV6-1 with TRBJ2-7; 9 positions agree with TRBD2. Per the germline V gene, CDR1 is MNHNS and CDR2 is SASEGT. The junction had 5 bases not matched to a gene; V was cut back by 5 bases and J by 0 bases. The CDR3 is 15 amino acids. CDR3 nucleotide sequence: TGTGCCAGCAGTTCTCAGACTAGCGGCTCCTACGAGCAGTACTTC. It specifies CASSSQTSGSYEQYF.

This chain joins TRBV2 and TRBJ2-7, with D possibly matching TRBD1 (8 bases). This CDR3 comprises 13 residues. The germline gives CDR1 SNHLY, CDR2 FYNNEI. Trimming took 11 bases from V and 5 from J, leaving 19 bases between them. CDR3 in amino acids: CAVQGGRFHEQYF. The CDR3 DNA sequence: TGTGCCGTACAGGGGGGGCGTTTCCACGAGCAGTACTTC.

The rearrangement uses TRBV28 and TRBJ2-1, with D possibly matching TRBD2 (6 bases). This CDR3 region has 14 residues. Per the germline V gene, CDR1 is MDHEN and CDR2 is SYDVKM. V was pared by 2 bases and J by 6 bases, with 11 bases between. CDR3 sequence (DNA): TGTGCCAGCAGTTTAGTGGGGGGAGGCAATGAGCAGTTCTTC. This codes for CASSLVGGGNEQFF. Drawing the rest from reference TRBV28 and TRBJ2-1, the complete variable domain is DVKVTQSSRYLVKRTGEKVFLECVQDMDHENMFWYRQDPGLGLRLIYFSYDVKMKEKGDIPEGYSVSREKKERFSLILESASTNQTSMYLCASSLVGGGNEQFFGPGTRLTVL.

This clone was seen a handful of times. This chain links TRBV5-8 with TRBJ2-5; 8 nucleotides line up with TRBD2. Germline V gives CDR1 SGHTS, CDR2 YDEGEE. After removal of 4 bases from V and 5 bases from J, the junction contained 4 bases not matched to a gene. This CDR3 has 13 amino acids. CDR3 in DNA: TGTGCCAGCAGCCGTAGCGGGGTTGAGACCCAGTACTTC. Amino acids: CASSRSGVETQYF. Full variable domain (outside the CDR3, taken from reference TRBV5-8 and TRBJ2-5): EAGVTQSPTHLIKTRGQQATLRCSPISGHTSVYWYQQALGLGLQFLLWYDEGEERNRGNFPPRFSGRQFPNYSSELNVNALELEDSALYLCASSRSGVETQYFGPGTRLLVL.

V and J are TRBV5-1 and TRBJ2-1; 7 positions agree with TRBD1. Per the germline V gene, CDR1 is SGHRS and CDR2 is YFSETQ. The CDR3 is made up of 13 amino acids. V shed 4 bases and J 5 bases; nucleotides not matched to a gene: 3. The CDR3 region is CASSKGQNNEQFF. CDR3 coding DNA: TGCGCCAGCAGCAAGGGACAGAACAATGAGCAGTTCTTC.

The CDR3 loop is CASNSWAGGPETQYF. The CDR3 nucleotides are TGTGCCAGCAATTCGTGGGCGGGGGGGCCAGAGACCCAGTACTTC. The V gene is TRBV6-1, the J gene TRBJ2-5; TRBD2 agrees at 9 bases. The CDR3 consists of 15 residues. Germline V gene lookup returns CDR1 MNHNS and CDR2 SASEGT. V dropped 7 bases and J dropped 4; count of bases not matched to a gene: 10.

The chain carries TRBV4-1 and TRBJ2-5; 7 positions match TRBD1. With the DNA end fitting TRBJ2-7 better, the J assignment may be wrong. Germline CDR1 MGHRA, CDR2 YSYEKL. This CDR3 contains 16 residues. This CDR3 reads CASSQYGRDSDYEQYF. CDR3 bases: TGCGCCAGCAGCCAATACGGTAGGGACAGCGACTACGAGCAGTACTTC.

The chain joins TRBV9 to TRBJ1-4; 8 bases line up with TRBD1. Germline CDR1 and CDR2: SGDLS and YYNGEE. CDR3 size: 14 residues. V trimming: 3 bases; J trimming: 8 bases; junction bases outside the gene matches: 6. Written as DNA, the CDR3 is TGTGCCAGCAGCGGAGCAGGGGGCGGGGAAAAACTGTTTTTT. It encodes CASSGAGGGEKLFF. The whole variable domain, remainder taken from reference TRBV9 and TRBJ1-4, is DSGVTQTPKHLITATGQRVTLRCSPRSGDLSVYWYQQSLDQGLQFLIQYYNGEERAKGNILERFSAQQFPDLHSELNLSSLELGDSALYFCASSGAGGGEKLFFGSGTQLSVL.

This clone has a single count. The chain couples TRBV29-1 to TRBJ1-3; possible D gene TRBD1, 5 bases. The length of the CDR3 is 15 residues. V was shortened by 0 bases and J by 4 bases, with 13 bases between the two germline ends. CDR1 is SQVTM, CDR2 ANQGSEA, per germline. The CDR3, as DNA: TGCAGCGTTGAAGATCCGGGGGGATCCGGAAACACCATATATTTT. Amino acids: CSVEDPGGSGNTIYF.

The rearrangement uses TRBV7-3 and TRBJ2-3; TRBD2 matches at 7 bases. The CDR3 runs 14 residues. Trimming removed 2 bases from V and 3 bases from J; junction bases left unmatched: 2. Looked up from germline, CDR1 is SGHTA and CDR2 is FQGTGA. CDR3 DNA sequence: TGTGCCAGCAGCTTACGGGGGGAAACAGATACGCAGTATTTT. Amino acids: CASSLRGETDTQYF.

This clone was picked up a small number of times. The chain carries TRBV27 and TRBJ1-5; 12 bases line up with TRBD1. After removal of 6 bases from V and 5 bases from J, the junction contained 5 bases not matched to a gene. The CDR3 totals 15 residues. Per germline, CDR1 MNHEY and CDR2 SMNVEV (reference sequence). The CDR3 sequence: CASSPGTGGHQPQHF. DNA of the CDR3: TGTGCCAGCAGCCCAGGGACAGGGGGCCATCAGCCCCAGCATTTT.

The chain uses TRBV6-5 and TRBJ1-2, with no clear D. V was shortened by 0 bases and J by 8 bases, with 10 bases between the two germline ends. This CDR3 spans 13 amino acids. Germline V gene sequence: CDR1 MNHEY, CDR2 SVGAGI. CDR3 nucleotides: TGTGCCAGCAGTTACTCGTACGAGGGAGGCTACACCTTC. It specifies CASSYSYEGGYTF.

This clone was seen more than once but under ten times. This rearrangement joins TRBV10-1 to TRBJ1-1, with unresolved D. Per the germline V gene, CDR1 is WNHNN and CDR2 is SYGVQD (reference sequence). V was cut by 5 bases and J by 7 bases, with 11 bases left in between. The CDR3 contains 12 residues. CDR3 coding DNA: TGCGCCAGCAGTCCGGACGGGAGTGAAGCTTTCTTT. Translating it yields CASSPDGSEAFF.

This chain links TRBV7-2 with TRBJ1-5; D remains ambiguous. The V end lost 3 bases, the J end lost 3 bases, and 9 bases lay between the germline ends. Germline CDR1 reads SGHTA; CDR2 reads FQGNSA. This CDR3 spans 14 amino acids. As DNA, the CDR3 is TGTGCCAGCAGCTTTCTTGCGTTCAATCAGCCCCAGCATTTT. Protein sequence: CASSFLAFNQPQHF.

This chain uses TRBV28 with TRBJ2-3, with a possible D match to TRBD2 (6 bases). The V gene lost 2 bases and the J gene lost 6 bases, with 12 bases spanning the gap. CDR3 length: 14 residues. Germline V gives CDR1 MDHEN, CDR2 SYDVKM. Written as DNA, the CDR3 is TGTGCCAGCAGTTTAGGGGGGAGCCGGGATACGCAGTATTTT. Protein sequence: CASSLGGSRDTQYF.

The chain carries TRBV6-5 and TRBJ2-7; 9 bases line up with TRBD1. Germline values: CDR1 MNHEY, CDR2 SVGAGI. Germline trimming cut 6 bases from V and 1 base from J; bases unmatched to any gene: 7. The CDR3 covers 15 residues. CDR3 amino acids: CASSRQGVRSYEQYF. In DNA form, the CDR3 reads TGTGCCAGCAGCCGACAGGGGGTGCGATCCTACGAGCAGTACTTC.

This chain connects TRBV27 to TRBJ1-5; no clear D. This CDR3 has 13 amino acids. Trimming stripped 3 bases from V and 4 bases from J, with 7 bases between. Per the germline V gene, CDR1 is MNHEY and CDR2 is SMNVEV (reference sequence). The CDR3, as DNA: TGTGCCAGCAGTTTCGTTCCGAATCAGCCCCAGCATTTT. Its protein is CASSFVPNQPQHF.